Shown below are 17 T cell receptor beta chains from a single sample sequenced in a study of monozygotic twins with inflammatory bowel disease. TCRdb reprocessed the 5' RACE reads, with one entry per CDR3 protein and no DNA. Recorded for this sample: about 420,000 distinct CDR3 sequences. Material: blood. These TCRs come from a human donor with ulcerative colitis or Crohn's disease, or a healthy co-twin of an affected twin (not recorded which).

The chain links TRBV20-1 to TRBJ2-7; TCRdb's D gene call, TRBD2, goes unchecked for lack of DNA. This CDR3 comprises 17 residues. Germline V gene sequence: CDR1 DFQATT, CDR2 SNEGSKA (reference sequence). The CDR3 region is CSARARRGSGQPYEQYF.

This chain joins TRBV7-9 and TRBJ1-5. The CDR3 has 13 amino acids. Germline V gene sequence: CDR1 SEHNR, CDR2 FQNEAQ (reference sequence). CDR3 protein: CASSLNGEEPQHF.

The chain couples TRBV5-1 to TRBJ2-5. The germline V gene encodes CDR1 SGHRS and CDR2 YFSETQ. The CDR3 is 13 amino acids. The CDR3 spells CASSEDLQETQYF.

V usage is TRBV12-3 or TRBV12-4 and J usage is TRBJ1-2. This CDR3 spans 13 amino acids. The CDR3 sequence is CASNDPDNYGYTF.

The CDR3 spells CASSGRSSGTYSYEQYF. The chain uses TRBV18 and TRBJ2-7; the D call from TCRdb, TRBD2, cannot be confirmed without DNA. The CDR3 consists of 17 residues. Per the germline V gene, CDR1 is KGHSH and CDR2 is LQKENI.

The chain links TRBV20-1 to TRBJ2-2; TCRdb lists TRBD2, though no DNA is available to test this call. CDR3 length equals 18 residues. Germline assignment: CDR1 DFQATT and CDR2 SNEGSKA (reference sequence). CDR3 sequence: CSTNTPSGGSGVTGELFF.

The rearrangement uses TRBV28 and TRBJ2-1; TCRdb returns TRBD1, unconfirmable since there is no DNA. From germline, CDR1 is MDHEN and CDR2 SYDVKM. The length of the CDR3 is 15 residues. The CDR3 protein is CASRLQGTQGDEQFF.

The rearrangement links TRBV5-1 to TRBJ2-7; the TCRdb call, TRBD1, lacks DNA for checking. This CDR3 region has 15 residues. Germline V gene lookup returns CDR1 SGHRS and CDR2 YFSETQ. The CDR3 protein is CASSLVGRGLSEQYF.

The chain employs TRBV28 and TRBJ2-1; without DNA, the TCRdb call of TRBD1 cannot be checked. CDR1 and CDR2 (germline): MDHEN, SYDVKM. The CDR3 runs 14 residues. This chain's CDR3 is CASSSPTGYNEQFF.

The chain uses TRBV9 and TRBJ2-1. CDR1 and CDR2 (germline): SGDLS, YYNGEE. CDR3 size: 15 residues. CDR3 residues: CASSPGLQTYNEQFF.

The chain has TRBV13 and TRBJ2-3; TCRdb indicates TRBD1, and absent DNA this call remains unverified. The length of the CDR3 is 13 residues. Germline V gives CDR1 PRHDT, CDR2 FYEKMQ (reference sequence). The CDR3 is CASSSRQGDTQYF.

The chain recombines TRBV10-3 with TRBJ2-5; with no DNA, the TCRdb D assignment of TRBD1 cannot be verified. The CDR3 totals 13 residues. Germline lookup yields CDR1 ENHRY and CDR2 SYGVKD. The CDR3 sequence is CAISRGSGETQYF.

The V call is TRBV7-2, the J call TRBJ2-3; TCRdb lists TRBD1, though no DNA is available to test this call. CDR1 is SGHTA and CDR2 is FQGNSA in the germline V gene. This CDR3 is built from 17 residues. The CDR3 reads CASSLNSGRGGTDTQYF.

The chain joins TRBV6-5 to TRBJ1-2. Germline CDR1 and CDR2: MNHEY and SVGAGI. The CDR3 runs to 14 residues. The CDR3: CASSYPGSNYGYTF.

The chain links TRBV7-9 to TRBJ1-5. Germline loops: CDR1 SEHNR, CDR2 FQNEAQ (reference sequence). This CDR3 region has 16 residues. CDR3 amino acids: CASSFGSGYSNQPQHF.

V gene TRBV5-5 combines with J gene TRBJ2-7; without DNA, the TCRdb call of TRBD2 cannot be checked. CDR1 SGHKS and CDR2 YYEKEE come from the germline V gene (reference sequence). CDR3 length: 14 residues. The CDR3 loop reads CASSLEAHSYEQYF.

This clonotype is medium-sized by frequency. The chain has TRBV12-3 or TRBV12-4 and TRBJ1-6; with no DNA, the TCRdb D assignment of TRBD1 cannot be verified. The CDR3 spans 15 residues. The CDR3 loop reads CASTQGQGSNSPLHF.